The sequence of this T cell receptor (beta chain) was determined in a study of blood T cell repertoires in COVID-19. Across the study: Collection of acute and convalescent COVID-19 samples took place in the United States, Italy and Spain.

There are 16 residues in the CDR3. Germline-derived CDR1 and CDR2 are WSHSY and SAAADI. Trimming cost V 6 bases and J 1 base; bases outside gene matches: 10. Original analysis: Estimates of nucleated cell counts were drawn from the amplification of reference gene primers. Produced via immunoSEQ multiplex PCR; TCRdb's table is partial and in-frame only. The V and J calls and clone size are taken from that table; D and trimming were inferred from the DNA. Of about 270,000 clones in the sample, roughly nine tenths were seen once. The specimen was PBMCs or T cells enriched from blood (not recorded which). The chain employs TRBV10-2 and TRBJ2-5, with 8 positions matching TRBD2. This clonotype originated in a woman between 18 and 30 years old who had recovered from COVID-19. CDR3 in amino acids: CASRALAGLIQETQYF. The CDR3 region has the DNA TGCGCCAGCAGGGCCCTAGCGGGCCTAATCCAAGAGACCCAGTACTTC.